The source of this TCR beta chain is a study of shared clonotypes between healthy human individuals. Genomic DNA belonging to each subset was distributed in equal measure over several immunoSEQ plates. TCRdb's copy holds only in-frame clones and misses some; the assay was immunoSEQ multiplex PCR. The sample yields roughly 2.1 million clones, 85% to 95% seen once. Positive CCR7 selection of CD45RO-negative cells yielded the naive CD8 cells, and terminally differentiated effector memory CD45RA+ cells were excluded. Germline values: CDR1 MNHEY, CDR2 SMNVEV (reference sequence). The CDR3 has 12 residues. Trimming stripped 6 bases from V and 7 bases from J, with 10 bases between.

This clonotype was obtained from a man aged 18 to 29 in good health. Some clones in this sample may be carry-over from other donors' samples. Sequencing was carried out using naive CD8+ T cells from PBMCs. V is TRBV27 and J is TRBJ1-5; D call uncertain. The CDR3 DNA sequence: TGTGCCAGCAGCCAGAGAGGGCAGCCCCAGCATTTT. Residues: CASSQRGQPQHF.